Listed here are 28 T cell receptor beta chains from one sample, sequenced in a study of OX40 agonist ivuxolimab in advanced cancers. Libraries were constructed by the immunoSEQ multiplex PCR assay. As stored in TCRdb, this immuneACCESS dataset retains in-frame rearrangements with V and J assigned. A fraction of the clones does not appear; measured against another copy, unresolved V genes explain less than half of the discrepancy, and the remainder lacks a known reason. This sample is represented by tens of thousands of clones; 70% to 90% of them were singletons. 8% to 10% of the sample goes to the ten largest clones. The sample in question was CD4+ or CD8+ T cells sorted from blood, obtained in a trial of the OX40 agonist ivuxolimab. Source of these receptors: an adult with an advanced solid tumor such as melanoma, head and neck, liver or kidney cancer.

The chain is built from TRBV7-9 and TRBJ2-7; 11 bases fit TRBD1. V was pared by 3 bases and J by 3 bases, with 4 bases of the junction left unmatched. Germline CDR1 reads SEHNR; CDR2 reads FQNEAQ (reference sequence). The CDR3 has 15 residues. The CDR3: CASSLGQGGFYEQYF. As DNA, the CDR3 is TGTGCCAGCAGCTTGGGACAGGGGGGATTCTACGAGCAGTACTTC.

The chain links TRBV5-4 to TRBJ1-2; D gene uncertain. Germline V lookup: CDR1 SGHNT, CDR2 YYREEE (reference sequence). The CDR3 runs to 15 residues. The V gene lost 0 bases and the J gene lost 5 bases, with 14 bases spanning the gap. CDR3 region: CASSLASGQTYGYTF. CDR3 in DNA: TGTGCCAGCAGCTTGGCCAGTGGGCAGACGTATGGCTACACCTTC.

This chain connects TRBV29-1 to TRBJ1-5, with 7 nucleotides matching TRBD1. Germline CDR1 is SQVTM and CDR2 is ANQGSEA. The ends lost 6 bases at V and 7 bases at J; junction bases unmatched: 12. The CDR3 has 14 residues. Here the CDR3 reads CSVMLGTAGQPQHF. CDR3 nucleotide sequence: TGCAGCGTAATGTTGGGGACAGCAGGGCAGCCCCAGCATTTT.

CDR3 nucleotide sequence: TGTGCCAGCAGCTTAGGATCCGGACTGGGGGACGAGCAGTACTTC. It is translated as CASSLGSGLGDEQYF. This chain uses TRBV7-2 with TRBJ2-7; D may match TRBD1 or TRBD2 (5 bases each). Trimming pared 1 base from V and 5 bases from J, leaving 15 bases between. The CDR3 sequence is 15 residues long. Germline V gene lookup returns CDR1 SGHTA and CDR2 FQGNSA.

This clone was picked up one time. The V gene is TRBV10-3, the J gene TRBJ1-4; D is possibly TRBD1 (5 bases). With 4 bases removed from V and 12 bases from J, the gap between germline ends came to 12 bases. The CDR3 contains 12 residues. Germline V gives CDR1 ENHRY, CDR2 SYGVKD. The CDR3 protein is CAISGGTSQLFF. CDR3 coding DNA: TGTGCCATCAGTGGAGGGACCAGTCAACTGTTTTTT.

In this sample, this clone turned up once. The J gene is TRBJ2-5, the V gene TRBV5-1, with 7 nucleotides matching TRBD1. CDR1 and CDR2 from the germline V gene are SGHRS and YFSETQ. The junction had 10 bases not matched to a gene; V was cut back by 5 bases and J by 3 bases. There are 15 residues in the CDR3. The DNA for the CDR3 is TGCGCCAGCAGGGCCCCCGGGACAGCAAAAGAGACCCAGTACTTC. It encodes CASRAPGTAKETQYF.

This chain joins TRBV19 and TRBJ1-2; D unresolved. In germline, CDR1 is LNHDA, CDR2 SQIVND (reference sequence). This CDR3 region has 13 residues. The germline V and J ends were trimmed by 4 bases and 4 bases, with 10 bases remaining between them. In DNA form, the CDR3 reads TGTGCCAGTAGTAAAGTTGGGCTCTATGGCTACACCTTC. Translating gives CASSKVGLYGYTF.

CDR3 sequence (DNA): TGTGCCAGCAGCCTAAATGGTCAGGCATATACGCAGTATTTT. It specifies CASSLNGQAYTQYF. This chain joins TRBV7-8 and TRBJ2-3; no clear D. The germline V gene encodes CDR1 SGHVS and CDR2 FQNEAQ. The CDR3 loop spans 14 amino acids. Trimming took 5 bases from V and 7 from J, leaving 16 bases between them.

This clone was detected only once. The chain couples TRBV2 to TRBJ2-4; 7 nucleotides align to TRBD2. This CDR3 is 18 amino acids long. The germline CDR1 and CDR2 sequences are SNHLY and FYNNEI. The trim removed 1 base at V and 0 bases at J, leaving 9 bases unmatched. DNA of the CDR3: TGTGCCAGCAGTGAAGGGGGAGGGAGCGAACTAGCCAAAAACATTCAGTACTTC. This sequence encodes CASSEGGGSELAKNIQYF.

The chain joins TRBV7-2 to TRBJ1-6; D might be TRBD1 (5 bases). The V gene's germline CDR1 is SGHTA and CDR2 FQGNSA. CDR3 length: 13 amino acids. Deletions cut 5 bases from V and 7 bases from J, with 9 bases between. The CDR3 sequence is CASSANRNSPLHF. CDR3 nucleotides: TGTGCCAGCAGCGCAAACAGGAATTCACCCCTCCACTTT.

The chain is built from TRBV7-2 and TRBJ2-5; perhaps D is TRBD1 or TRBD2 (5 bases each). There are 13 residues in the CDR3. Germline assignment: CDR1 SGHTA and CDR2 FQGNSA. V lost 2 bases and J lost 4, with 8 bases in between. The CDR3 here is CASSLSGLETQYF. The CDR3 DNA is TGTGCCAGCAGCTTATCGGGGCTAGAGACCCAGTACTTC. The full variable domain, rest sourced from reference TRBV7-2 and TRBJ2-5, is GAGVSQSPSNKVTEKGKDVELRCDPISGHTALYWYRQSLGQGLEFLIYFQGNSAPDKSGLPSDRFSAERTGGSVSTLTIQRTQQEDSAVYLCASSLSGLETQYFGPGTRLLVL.

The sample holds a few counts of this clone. The CDR3 reads CASSLLGDSYLHF. CDR3 in DNA: TGTGCCAGCAGCTTACTAGGGGACAGCTACCTCCACTTT. V gene TRBV7-9 combines with J gene TRBJ1-6, with 7 nucleotides matching TRBD1. Trimming at V came to 2 bases and at J to 15 bases, leaving 7 bases not matched to a gene. Germline lookup yields CDR1 SEHNR and CDR2 FQNEAQ (reference sequence). This CDR3 is built from 13 residues.

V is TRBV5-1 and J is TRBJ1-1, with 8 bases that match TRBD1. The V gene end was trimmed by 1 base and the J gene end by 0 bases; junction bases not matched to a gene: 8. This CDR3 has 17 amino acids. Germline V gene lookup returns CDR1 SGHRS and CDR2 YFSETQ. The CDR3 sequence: CASSLQNRGRMNTEAFF. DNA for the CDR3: TGCGCCAGCAGCTTGCAGAACAGGGGGAGGATGAACACTGAAGCTTTCTTT.

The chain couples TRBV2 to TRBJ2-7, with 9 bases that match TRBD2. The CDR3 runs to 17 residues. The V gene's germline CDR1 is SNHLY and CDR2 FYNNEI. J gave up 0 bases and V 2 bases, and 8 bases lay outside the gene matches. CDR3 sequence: CASSESGRGGVSYEQYF. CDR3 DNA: TGTGCCAGCAGTGAATCGGGGCGCGGGGGGGTCTCCTACGAGCAGTACTTC.

The CDR3 nucleotides are TGTGCCAGCAGTGACGAGGCTGAGCAGTTCTTC. Protein: CASSDEAEQFF. This rearrangement joins TRBV2 to TRBJ2-1, with D uncertain. There are 11 residues in the CDR3. V was trimmed by 3 bases and J by 9 bases, leaving 6 bases between them. Germline assignment: CDR1 SNHLY and CDR2 FYNNEI.

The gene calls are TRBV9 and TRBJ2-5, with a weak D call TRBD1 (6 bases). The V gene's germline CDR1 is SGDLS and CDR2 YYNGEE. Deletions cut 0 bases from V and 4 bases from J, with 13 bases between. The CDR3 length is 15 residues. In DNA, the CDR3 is TGTGCCAGCAGCGTAGATCCAGGGGAAGGAGAGACCCAGTACTTC. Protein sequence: CASSVDPGEGETQYF.

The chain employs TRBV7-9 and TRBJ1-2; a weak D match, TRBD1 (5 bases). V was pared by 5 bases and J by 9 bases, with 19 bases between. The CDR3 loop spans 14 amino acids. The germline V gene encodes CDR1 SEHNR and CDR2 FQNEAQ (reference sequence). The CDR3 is CASSTRGTGERYTF. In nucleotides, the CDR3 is TGTGCCAGCAGCACGCGTGGGACGGGCGAACGCTACACCTTC.

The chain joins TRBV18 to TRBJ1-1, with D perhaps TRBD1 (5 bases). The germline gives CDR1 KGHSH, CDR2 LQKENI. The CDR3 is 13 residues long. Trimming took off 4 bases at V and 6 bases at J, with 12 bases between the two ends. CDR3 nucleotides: TGTGCCAGCTCACTCACACAGGAGGCTGAAGCTTTCTTT. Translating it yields CASSLTQEAEAFF.

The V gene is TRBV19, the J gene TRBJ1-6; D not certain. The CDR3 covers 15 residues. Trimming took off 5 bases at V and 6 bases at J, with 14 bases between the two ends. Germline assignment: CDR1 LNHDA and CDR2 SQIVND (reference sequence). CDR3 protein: CASSSQGALNSPLHF. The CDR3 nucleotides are TGTGCCAGTAGTTCCCAAGGAGCCCTTAATTCACCCCTCCACTTT.

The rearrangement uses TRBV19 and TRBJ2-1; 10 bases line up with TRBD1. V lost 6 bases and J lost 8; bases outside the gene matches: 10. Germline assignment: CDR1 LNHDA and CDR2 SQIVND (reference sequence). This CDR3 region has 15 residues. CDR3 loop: CASRFASGTGDEQFF. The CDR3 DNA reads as TGTGCCAGTAGATTCGCCTCCGGGACAGGGGATGAGCAGTTCTTC.

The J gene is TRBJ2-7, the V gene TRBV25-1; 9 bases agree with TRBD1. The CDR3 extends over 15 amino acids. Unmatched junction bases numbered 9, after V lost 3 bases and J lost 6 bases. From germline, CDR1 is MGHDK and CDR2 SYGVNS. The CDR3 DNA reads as TGTGCCAGCAGTGACGTTGGGACAGGGCTAACCGAGCAGTACTTC. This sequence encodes CASSDVGTGLTEQYF.

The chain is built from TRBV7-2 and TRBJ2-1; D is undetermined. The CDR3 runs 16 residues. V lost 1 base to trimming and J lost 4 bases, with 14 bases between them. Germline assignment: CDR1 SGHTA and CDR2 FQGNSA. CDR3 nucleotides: TGTGCCAGCAGCTTAGGATGGGATATTGGATACAATGAGCAGTTCTTC. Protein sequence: CASSLGWDIGYNEQFF.

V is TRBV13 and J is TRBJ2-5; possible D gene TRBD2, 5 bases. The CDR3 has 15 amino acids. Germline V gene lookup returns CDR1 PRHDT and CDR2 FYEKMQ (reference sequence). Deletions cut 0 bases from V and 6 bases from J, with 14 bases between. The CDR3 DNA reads TGTGCCAGCAGCTTAGGGGGTAGAGGGAAGCAGACCCAGTACTTC. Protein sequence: CASSLGGRGKQTQYF.

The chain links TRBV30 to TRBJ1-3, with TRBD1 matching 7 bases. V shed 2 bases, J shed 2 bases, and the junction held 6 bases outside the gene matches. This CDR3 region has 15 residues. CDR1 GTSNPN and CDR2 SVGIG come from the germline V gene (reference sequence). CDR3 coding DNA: TGTGCCTGGAGTCCCTCGACAGGGCCTGGAAACACCATATATTTT. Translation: CAWSPSTGPGNTIYF. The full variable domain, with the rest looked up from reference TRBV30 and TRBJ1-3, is SQTIHQWPATLVQPVGSPLSLECTVEGTSNPNLYWYRQAAGRGLQLLFYSVGIGQISSEVPQNLSASRPQDRQFILSSKKLLLSDSGFYLCAWSPSTGPGNTIYFGEGSWLTVV.

This chain's CDR3 is CASSQSVHTIYF. CDR3 sequence (DNA): TGCGCCAGCAGTCAATCGGTGCACACCATATATTTT. The chain carries TRBV23-1 and TRBJ1-3; D not certain. TRBV23-1 is treated as an ORF (open reading frame) with a function not yet certain. Between the trimmed V and J ends, which lost 0 bases and 8 bases, there was a span of 5 bases. This CDR3 is built from 12 residues.

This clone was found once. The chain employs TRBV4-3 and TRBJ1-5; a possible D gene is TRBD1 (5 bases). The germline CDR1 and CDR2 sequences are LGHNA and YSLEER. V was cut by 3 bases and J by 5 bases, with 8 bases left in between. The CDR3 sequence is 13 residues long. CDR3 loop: CASSQSRDQPQHF. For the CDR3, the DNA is TGCGCCAGCAGCCAGAGCAGGGATCAGCCCCAGCATTTT.

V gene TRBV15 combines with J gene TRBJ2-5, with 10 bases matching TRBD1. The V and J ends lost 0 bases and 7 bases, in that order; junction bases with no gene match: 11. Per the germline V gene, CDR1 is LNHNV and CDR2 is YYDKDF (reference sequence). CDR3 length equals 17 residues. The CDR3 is CATSREPPGQGLGTQYF. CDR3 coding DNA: TGTGCCACCAGCAGAGAGCCACCGGGACAGGGGCTAGGGACCCAGTACTTC.

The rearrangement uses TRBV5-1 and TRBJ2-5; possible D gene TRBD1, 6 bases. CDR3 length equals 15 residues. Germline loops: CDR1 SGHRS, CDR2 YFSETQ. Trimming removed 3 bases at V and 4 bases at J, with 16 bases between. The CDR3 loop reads CASSSPGHRTETQYF. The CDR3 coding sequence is TGCGCCAGCAGCTCCCCGGGACACAGAACAGAGACCCAGTACTTC.